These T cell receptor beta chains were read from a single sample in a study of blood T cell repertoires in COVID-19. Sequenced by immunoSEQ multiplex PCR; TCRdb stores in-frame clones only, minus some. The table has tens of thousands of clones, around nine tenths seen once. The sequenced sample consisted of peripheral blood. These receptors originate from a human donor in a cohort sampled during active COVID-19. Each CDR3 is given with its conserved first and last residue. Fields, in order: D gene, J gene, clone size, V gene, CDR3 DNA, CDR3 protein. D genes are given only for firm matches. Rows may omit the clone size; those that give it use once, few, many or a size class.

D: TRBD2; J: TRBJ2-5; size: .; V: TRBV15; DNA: TGTGCCACCAGCAGAGGCTCTAGCGGCCAAGAGACCCAGTACTTC; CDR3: CATSRGSSGQETQYF
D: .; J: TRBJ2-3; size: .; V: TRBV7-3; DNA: TGTGCCAGCAGCCGCGGGGCGGGGGCCCAGTATTTT; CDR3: CASSRGAGAQYF
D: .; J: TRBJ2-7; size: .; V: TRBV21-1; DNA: TGTGCCAGCAGCAAAGCTAGGGGCATTGGACAGGGGGCCTACGAGCAGTACTTC; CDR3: CASSKARGIGQGAYEQYF
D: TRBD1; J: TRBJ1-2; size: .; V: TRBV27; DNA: TGTGCCAGCAGGTACGGGACAGGGGGCGCCTTCTATGGCTACACCTTC; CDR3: CASRYGTGGAFYGYTF
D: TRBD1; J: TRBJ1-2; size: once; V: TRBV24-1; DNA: TGTGCCACGAGCGAGGGGGCGCGTGGCTACACCTTC; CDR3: CATSEGARGYTF
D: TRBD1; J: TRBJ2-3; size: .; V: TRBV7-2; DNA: TGTGCCAGCAGCTTAGAGACAGGGGGAACGCAGTATTTT; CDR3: CASSLETGGTQYF
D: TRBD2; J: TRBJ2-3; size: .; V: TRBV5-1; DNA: TGCGCCAGCAGCTTCGGGGGGGCTAGCACAGATACGCAGTATTTT; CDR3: CASSFGGASTDTQYF
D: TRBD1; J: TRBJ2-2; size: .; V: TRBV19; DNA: TGTGCCAGTAGTATAACGCCAGGGGGCACCGGGGAGCTGTTTTTT; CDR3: CASSITPGGTGELFF
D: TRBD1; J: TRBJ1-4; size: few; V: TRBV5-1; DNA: TGCGCCAGCAGACTCGGGACAGGGCGGGAAAAACTGTTTTTT; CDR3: CASRLGTGREKLFF
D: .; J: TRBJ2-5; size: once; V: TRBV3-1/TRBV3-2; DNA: TGTGCCAGCAATCGTGGGGAGTTAGAGACCCAGTACTTC; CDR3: CASNRGELETQYF
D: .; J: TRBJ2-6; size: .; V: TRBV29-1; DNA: TGCAGCGTTGGGACAGTCTCTGGGGCCAACGTCCTGACTTTC; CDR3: CSVGTVSGANVLTF
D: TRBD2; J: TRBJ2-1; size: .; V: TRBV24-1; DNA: TGTGCCACCAGTGGAACCCTAGCGGAGAATGAGCAGTTCTTC; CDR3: CATSGTLAENEQFF
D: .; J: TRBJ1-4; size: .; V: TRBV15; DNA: TGTGCCACCAGCAGGACAGCAACTAATGAAAAACTGTTTTTT; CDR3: CATSRTATNEKLFF
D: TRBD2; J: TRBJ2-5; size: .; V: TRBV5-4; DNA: TGTGCCAGCAGCCCGGGACTAGCGGGAGAGACCCAGTACTTC; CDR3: CASSPGLAGETQYF
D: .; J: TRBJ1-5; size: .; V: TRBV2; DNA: TGTGCCAGCAGTGGACAGACGATGGCTAATCAGCCCCAGCATTTT; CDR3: CASSGQTMANQPQHF